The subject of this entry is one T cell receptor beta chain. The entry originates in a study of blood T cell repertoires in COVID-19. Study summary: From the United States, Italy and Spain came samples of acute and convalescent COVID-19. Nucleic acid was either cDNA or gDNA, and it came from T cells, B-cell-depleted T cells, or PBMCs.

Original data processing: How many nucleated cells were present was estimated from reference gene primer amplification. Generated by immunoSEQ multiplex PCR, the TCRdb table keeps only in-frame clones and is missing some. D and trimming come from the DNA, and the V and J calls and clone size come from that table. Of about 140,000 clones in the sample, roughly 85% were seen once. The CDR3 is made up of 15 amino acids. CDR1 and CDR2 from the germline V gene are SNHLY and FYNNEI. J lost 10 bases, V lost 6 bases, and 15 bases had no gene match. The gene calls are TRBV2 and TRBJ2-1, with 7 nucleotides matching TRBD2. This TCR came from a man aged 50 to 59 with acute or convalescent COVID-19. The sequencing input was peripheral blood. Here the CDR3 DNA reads TGTGCCAGCAGAGATCTTAGACTAGCTCTCCGGGAGCAGTTCTTC. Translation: CASRDLRLALREQFF.